One and the same sample provided the 21 T cell receptor beta chains below, sequenced in a study of shared clonotypes between healthy human individuals. Naive CD8 cells comprised CD45RO-negative, CCR7-positively selected cells, excluding terminally differentiated effector memory CD45RA+ cells. Profiled with immunoSEQ multiplex PCR; TCRdb holds only in-frame clones, not every one. The sample contains 2 million to 2.5 million clones, around 96% of which appear only once. The source material was naive CD8+ T cells sorted from blood. The receptors here all came from a man between 18 and 35 years old in good health.

This clone has a handful of counts. Different DNA sequences within this sample yield the same CDR3. This rearrangement joins TRBV27 to TRBJ1-5; D unresolved. CDR3 length: 14 residues. Per the germline V gene, CDR1 is MNHEY and CDR2 is SMNVEV (reference sequence). Trimming shortened V by 1 base and J by 5 bases, and 9 bases separated the two germline ends. CDR3: CASSLLGSDQPQHF. In DNA form, the CDR3 reads TGTGCCAGCAGTTTATTGGGATCAGATCAGCCCCAGCATTTT.

The chain uses TRBV28 and TRBJ2-7, with D possibly TRBD1 on 6 matching bases. CDR3 length: 13 amino acids. Germline CDR1 is MDHEN and CDR2 is SYDVKM. The V end lost 4 bases, the J end lost 6 bases, and 13 bases lay between the germline ends. Written as DNA, the CDR3 is TGTGCCAGCAGTTACCCGGAAGGGGGCGAGCAGTACTTC. Its protein product is CASSYPEGGEQYF.

The table lists this clone with a count of one. The chain uses TRBV19 and TRBJ1-1; 9 bases agree with TRBD1. This CDR3 region has 15 residues. V gave up 5 bases and J gave up 5 bases; unmatched junction bases: 9. Per germline, CDR1 LNHDA and CDR2 SQIVND (reference sequence). The CDR3 DNA reads TGTGCCAGTAGTCCGTTACAGGGGGCGACGACTGAAGCTTTCTTT. Residues: CASSPLQGATTEAFF.

The chain has TRBV27 and TRBJ2-3, with 7 nucleotides matching TRBD2. Germline lookup yields CDR1 MNHEY and CDR2 SMNVEV (reference sequence). The CDR3 covers 14 residues. V lost 8 bases and J lost 5; bases outside the gene matches: 10. CDR3 protein: CASRTLAVEDTQYF. CDR3 in DNA: TGTGCCAGCCGAACTCTAGCGGTCGAAGATACGCAGTATTTT.

V and J are TRBV5-6 and TRBJ2-7, with D possibly matching TRBD2 (6 bases). The CDR3 consists of 15 residues. V shed 0 bases and J shed 3 bases, with 13 bases lying between them. CDR1 is SGHDT, CDR2 YYEEEE, per germline. CDR3: CASSLAPGRDYEQYF. In DNA, the CDR3 is TGTGCCAGCAGCTTGGCCCCTGGGCGGGACTACGAGCAGTACTTC.

The chain has TRBV11-2 and TRBJ1-4, with D uncertain. This CDR3 contains 12 residues. V was clipped by 5 bases and J by 8 bases, with 9 bases between them. Germline V gene data show CDR1 as SGHAT and CDR2 as FQNNGV. DNA of the CDR3: TGTGCCAGCAGCGGAGCGAGCGAAAAACTGTTTTTT. The encoded protein is CASSGASEKLFF.

This clone appeared a single time. V and J are TRBV13 and TRBJ2-7; D perhaps matches TRBD1 (6 bases). Germline CDR1 PRHDT, CDR2 FYEKMQ (reference sequence). Trimming pared 5 bases from V and 4 bases from J, leaving 15 bases between. CDR3 length: 14 residues. The CDR3 sequence: CASSGDRSPYEQYF. The CDR3 DNA reads TGTGCCAGCAGCGGAGACAGGTCCCCGTACGAGCAGTACTTC.

The V and J genes are TRBV7-8 and TRBJ2-5, with D hard to call. The CDR3 totals 11 residues. Trimming pared 5 bases from V and 10 bases from J, leaving 11 bases between. Per germline, CDR1 SGHVS and CDR2 FQNEAQ. The CDR3 loop reads CASSLTPDQYF. CDR3 DNA sequence: TGTGCCAGCAGCCTCACCCCCGACCAGTACTTC.

This chain uses TRBV25-1 with TRBJ2-3; D gene ambiguous. Deletions cut 5 bases from V and 0 bases from J, with 18 bases between. This CDR3 contains 17 residues. The germline CDR1 and CDR2 sequences are MGHDK and SYGVNS. The CDR3 protein is CASSFIGDPLSTDTQYF. The CDR3 DNA sequence: TGTGCCAGCAGTTTTATCGGTGACCCTCTGAGCACAGATACGCAGTATTTT.

The rearrangement links TRBV13 to TRBJ2-7; 9 nucleotides line up with TRBD2. CDR1 and CDR2 from the germline V gene are PRHDT and FYEKMQ (reference sequence). V was pared by 1 base and J by 1 base, with 5 bases of the junction left unmatched. This CDR3 spans 16 amino acids. This CDR3 is CASSLASTSGSYEQYF. The DNA of the CDR3 is TGTGCCAGCAGCTTAGCCTCGACTAGCGGTTCCTACGAGCAGTACTTC.

This clone was counted once. The genes are TRBV27 and TRBJ2-3, with D unresolved. Per germline, CDR1 MNHEY and CDR2 SMNVEV (reference sequence). V was pared by 4 bases and J by 4 bases, with 15 bases between. The CDR3 spans 15 residues. In DNA, the CDR3 is TGTGCCAGCAGTTACGGACCGCACCTCCCAGATACGCAGTATTTT. The encoded protein is CASSYGPHLPDTQYF.

This clone was observed once. This sequence joins TRBV7-9 and TRBJ2-7, with TRBD1 matching 9 bases. Per the germline V gene, CDR1 is SEHNR and CDR2 is FQNEAQ (reference sequence). This CDR3 contains 13 residues. After removal of 4 bases from V and 7 bases from J, the junction contained 5 bases not matched to a gene. The CDR3, as DNA: TGTGCCAGCAGCTGGGACAGGGCGGGGGAGCAGTACTTC. Encoded protein: CASSWDRAGEQYF.

Concerning this clone: Different DNA sequences within this sample yield the same CDR3. CDR3 residues: CASSPYGGTEAFF. The CDR3 DNA reads TGTGCCAGCAGCCCGTATGGGGGCACTGAAGCTTTCTTT. The V gene is TRBV5-6, the J gene TRBJ1-1; maybe TRBD1 (5 bases). Germline V lookup: CDR1 SGHDT, CDR2 YYEEEE. V lost 4 bases and J lost 4, with 11 bases in between. This CDR3 is built from 13 residues.

The J gene is TRBJ1-2, the V gene TRBV7-9; D is ambiguous. Germline V gives CDR1 SEHNR, CDR2 FQNEAQ (reference sequence). This CDR3 has 12 residues. V was trimmed by 1 base and J by 8 bases, leaving 8 bases between them. DNA of the CDR3: TGTGCCAGCAGCTTAGGGCAAGGCGGCTACACCTTC. Protein product: CASSLGQGGYTF.

This sequence joins TRBV9 and TRBJ2-6, with TRBD1 identical over 8 bases. The CDR3 length is 18 residues. V lost 0 bases, J lost 1 base, and 6 bases stayed unmatched. Germline V gene sequence: CDR1 SGDLS, CDR2 YYNGEE. The CDR3 DNA follows: TGTGCCAGCAGCGTAGCCGCAGGGGGCGGGTCTGGGGCCAACGTCCTGACTTTC. Amino acids: CASSVAAGGGSGANVLTF.

V gene TRBV5-1 combines with J gene TRBJ2-2, with D uncertain. The CDR3 has 14 residues. V gave up 0 bases and J gave up 2 bases, with 5 bases separating them. Germline assignment: CDR1 SGHRS and CDR2 YFSETQ. The CDR3 DNA sequence: TGCGCCAGCAGCTTGGAGGACAACACCGGGGAGCTGTTTTTT. It codes for CASSLEDNTGELFF.

The gene calls are TRBV9 and TRBJ2-1; TRBD2 matches 12 bases. Germline-derived CDR1 and CDR2 are SGDLS and YYNGEE. The trim removed 4 bases at V and 9 bases at J, leaving 8 bases unmatched. The CDR3 runs to 15 residues. The CDR3 sequence: CASSTLAGGLGEQFF. In DNA form, the CDR3 reads TGTGCCAGCAGCACGCTAGCGGGAGGGCTCGGTGAGCAGTTCTTC.

The chain links TRBV19 to TRBJ1-1; D gene ambiguous. V dropped 1 base and J dropped 3 bases, with 18 bases sitting between them. This CDR3 is built from 17 residues. Germline CDR1 is LNHDA and CDR2 is SQIVND (reference sequence). CDR3 coding DNA: TGTGCCAGTAGTATAGGGTATTTGTTGGGTTCGGACACTGAAGCTTTCTTT. Amino acids: CASSIGYLLGSDTEAFF.

On this clone: Distinct nucleotide sequences in the sample also encode this CDR3. The gene calls are TRBV29-1 and TRBJ1-1; D call uncertain. The CDR3 runs 10 residues. V was clipped by 6 bases and J by 3 bases, with 5 bases between them. Germline V gene sequence: CDR1 SQVTM, CDR2 ANQGSEA. The CDR3 sequence: CSVPDTEAFF. In nucleotides, the CDR3 is TGCAGCGTCCCGGACACTGAAGCTTTCTTT. The entire variable domain, with the rest obtained from reference TRBV29-1 and TRBJ1-1, is as follows: SAVISQKPSRDICQRGTSLTIQCQVDSQVTMMFWYRQQPGQSLTLIATANQGSEATYESGFVIDKFPISRPNLTFSTLTVSNMSPEDSSIYLCSVPDTEAFFGQGTRLTVV.

Remarks on this clone: The sample carries other DNA sequences with the same CDR3. V usage is TRBV5-4 and J usage is TRBJ1-6, with TRBD1 as a possible D gene (6 bases). The V gene's germline CDR1 is SGHNT and CDR2 YYREEE (reference sequence). CDR3 size: 15 residues. V dropped 4 bases and J dropped 0 bases, with 8 bases sitting between them. CDR3 region: CASSPDSSYNSPLHF. DNA for the CDR3: TGTGCCAGCAGCCCGGACAGCTCCTATAATTCACCCCTCCACTTT.

The chain couples TRBV7-9 to TRBJ2-1, with TRBD2 matching over 8 bases. This CDR3 region has 15 residues. V lost 4 bases, J lost 7 bases, and 9 bases stayed unmatched. Germline V gives CDR1 SEHNR, CDR2 FQNEAQ (reference sequence). The CDR3 protein is CASSSLKAGENEQFF. The CDR3 DNA follows: TGTGCCAGCAGCTCTCTAAAAGCGGGAGAGAATGAGCAGTTCTTC.